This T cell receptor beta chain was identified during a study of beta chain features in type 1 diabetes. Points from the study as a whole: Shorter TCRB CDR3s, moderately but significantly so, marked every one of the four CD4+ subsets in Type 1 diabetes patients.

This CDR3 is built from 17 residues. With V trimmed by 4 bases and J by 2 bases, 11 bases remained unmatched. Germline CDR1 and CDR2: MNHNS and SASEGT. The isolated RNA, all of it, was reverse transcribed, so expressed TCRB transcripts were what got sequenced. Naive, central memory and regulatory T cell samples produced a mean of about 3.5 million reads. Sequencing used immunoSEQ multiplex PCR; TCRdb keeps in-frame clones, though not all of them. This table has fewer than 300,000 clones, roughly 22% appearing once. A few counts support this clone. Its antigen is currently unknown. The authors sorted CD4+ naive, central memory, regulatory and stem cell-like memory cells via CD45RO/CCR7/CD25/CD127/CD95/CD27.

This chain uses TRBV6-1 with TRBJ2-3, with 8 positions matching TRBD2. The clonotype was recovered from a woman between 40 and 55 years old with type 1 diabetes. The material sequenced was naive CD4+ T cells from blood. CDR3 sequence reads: CASSGNRGGISTDTQYF. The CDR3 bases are TGTGCCAGCAGTGGCAACCGGGGGGGCATCTCCACAGATACGCAGTATTTT.